This paragraph covers one TCR beta chain sequence. Its antigen is unknown. The TCR library protocol was used to attach unique molecular identifiers. These identifiers were attached to individual cDNA molecules. TCRdb processed the 5' RACE reads anew with MiXCR; each CDR3 protein has one entry. The sample carries over 80,000 distinct CDR3 sequences, 12% recorded once. This sample is part of a study of early T cells in non-severe SARS-CoV-2 infection. About the research overall: Chains were unpaired, as sequencing was done on bulk RNA from unsorted whole blood.

The CDR3 sequence is 14 residues long. V lost 8 bases to trimming and J lost 3 bases, with 17 bases between them. Germline V CDR1 and CDR2: SGHRS, YFSETQ. Broader study findings: The matching step, a VDJdb search, favored anti-spike CD8 responses and missed private and CD4 specificities.

This specimen was whole blood, taken at baseline. J is TRBJ1-1 and V is TRBV5-1, with a weak D call TRBD1 (5 bases). This TCR was recovered from an adult who was a healthcare worker with PCR-confirmed SARS-CoV-2 infection or an uninfected control (not recorded which). The CDR3 nucleotides are TGCGCCAGTTCAATGGGGACCTTGGACACTGAAGCTTTCTTT. Translation: CASSMGTLDTEAFF.